A single sample gave rise to the 10 T cell receptor beta chains below, sequenced in a study of control samples from healthy donors and cancer patients (TCRdb year 2020). The method was the immunoSEQ multiplex PCR assay. Here the immuneACCESS table is served through TCRdb, limited to in-frame sequences with V and J called. Missing clones are a known gap in these copies; in checked studies unresolved V genes cover under half, and the rest lacks a known reason. For this sample the table gives tens of thousands of clones, of which 70% to 90% were detected only once. 7.2% of the sample belongs to the ten largest clones. Material: blood. Every receptor here comes from a man aged 45-60 years in good health.

The chain uses TRBV3-1 (or the pseudogene TRBV3-2) and TRBJ1-2; D not resolved. The CDR3 runs to 14 residues. CDR1 is LGHDT, CDR2 YNNKEL, per germline (reference sequence). Trimming cost V 4 bases and J 4 bases, with 13 bases left between them. In DNA form, the CDR3 reads TGTGCCAGCAGCCCCCCTGGTGGAAGCTATGGCTACACCTTC. Encoded protein: CASSPPGGSYGYTF.

J is TRBJ1-1 and V is TRBV4-1; possible D gene TRBD1, 6 bases. The CDR3 is made up of 14 amino acids. CDR1 is MGHRA, CDR2 YSYEKL, per germline. V lost 5 bases and J 0 bases, leaving 10 bases between the germline ends. In DNA form, the CDR3 reads TGCGCCAGCAGCGCGGGGGCTCTGAACACTGAAGCTTTCTTT. Its translation: CASSAGALNTEAFF.

The chain links TRBV19 to TRBJ2-6; unclear D gene. CDR1 and CDR2 from the germline V gene are LNHDA and SQIVND (reference sequence). The V end was cut by 10 bases, the J end by 0 bases, with 13 bases between. The CDR3 is 15 residues long. In DNA, the CDR3 is TGTGCCACCACGATTGGGAACTCTGGGGCCAACGTCCTGACTTTC. This codes for CATTIGNSGANVLTF.

The V call is TRBV21-1, the J call TRBJ2-4; the DNA was not compared with TRBD1, the D call given in the table. TRBV21-1 is recorded as a pseudogene. This CDR3 has 20 amino acids. The DNA of the CDR3 is TGTGCCAGCAGCAAAGTAAGGCGACAGGGGCGATCTAGGGCCAAAAACATTCAGTACTTC. Its translation is CASSKVRRQGRSRAKNIQYF.

The chain employs TRBV5-3 and TRBJ1-5; the D is unclear. TRBV5-3 is known as an ORF, though its function is uncertain. The CDR3 runs to 15 residues. V was shortened by 0 bases and J by 1 base, with 8 bases between the two germline ends. CDR3 amino acids: CARSLGRASNQPQHF. CDR3 in DNA: TGTGCCAGAAGCTTGGGAAGGGCCAGCAATCAGCCCCAGCATTTT.

CDR3 loop: CASSDIQAPTDTQYF. The CDR3 DNA sequence: TGTGCCAGCAGTGATATCCAGGCCCCCACAGATACGCAGTATTTT. The chain combines TRBV2 with TRBJ2-3; D gene uncertain. V lost 3 bases, J lost 2 bases, and 12 bases lay in between. The CDR3 sequence is 15 residues long. Germline CDR1 SNHLY, CDR2 FYNNEI.

The chain combines TRBV6-6 with TRBJ2-7; D not certain. This CDR3 spans 11 amino acids. V lost 6 bases and J 1 base, leaving 4 bases between the germline ends. CDR1 is MNHNY and CDR2 is SVGAGI in the germline V gene (reference sequence). CDR3 in DNA: TGTGCCAGCAGCCCGTCCTACGAGCAGTACTTC. This gives the protein CASSPSYEQYF.

CDR3 protein: CASRGEMNTEAFF. The CDR3 nucleotides read TGCGCCAGCAGAGGGGAAATGAACACTGAAGCTTTCTTT. The chain links TRBV5-1 to TRBJ1-1; TRBD1 might be the D (5 bases). In germline, CDR1 is SGHRS, CDR2 YFSETQ. V was clipped by 5 bases and J by 0 bases, with 8 bases between them. The CDR3 loop spans 13 amino acids.

This chain uses TRBV6-5 with TRBJ2-7; maybe TRBD2 (5 bases). CDR1 and CDR2 (germline): MNHEY, SVGAGI. Trimming left V 6 bases short and J 4 bases short, with 13 bases between. The CDR3 has 13 amino acids. CDR3 DNA sequence: TGTGCCAGCAGCCAAAGGACTCCATACGAGCAGTACTTC. Protein sequence: CASSQRTPYEQYF.

The rearrangement joins TRBV12-3 or TRBV12-4 to TRBJ2-3; D is unclear. This CDR3 is 13 amino acids long. V lost 7 bases to trimming and J lost 1 base, with 9 bases between them. The CDR3 DNA reads as TGTGCCAGCACCCCGCCGGGCACAGATACGCAGTATTTT. This sequence encodes CASTPPGTDTQYF.